This TCR beta chain derives from a study of T-cell reconstitution after alpha-beta-depleted transplantation in children. This clonotype was seen ten or more times. What it binds is not known. Study-wide findings and caveats: Several hundred expanded graft clones reportedly gave rise to the alpha-beta T cells present about two months after transplant.

It was with unique molecular identifiers that the TCRbeta library was prepared. TCRdb fed the PCR reads into MiXCR, producing one record per CDR3 protein. In the table there are 200,000 to 250,000 distinct CDR3 sequences, under 9.5% of which are singletons. The source of this sequence is a male patient younger than 18 who had a stem cell transplant for acute lymphoblastic leukemia, so the T cells may come from the graft donor. The specimen was PBMCs, mostly from graft donor cells, collected 180 days after TCRalphabeta/CD19-depleted stem cell transplant.

CDR3 bases: TGTGCCAGCAGTGAGAGGCTAGCGTGGGATGAGCAGTTCTTC. Amino acids: CASSERLAWDEQFF. V gene TRBV12-3 or TRBV12-4 combines with J gene TRBJ2-1, with D possibly being TRBD2 (6 bases). V lost 5 bases and J 8 bases, leaving 16 bases between the germline ends. The CDR3 is 14 residues long.